The next 22 T cell receptor beta chains were all read from a single sample in a study of T cell changes during pregnancy in multiple sclerosis. Some clones are missing from TCRdb's copy, which holds only in-frame ones; the method was immunoSEQ multiplex PCR. The sample has about 80,000 clones; about 94% are singletons. The sequenced sample was peripheral blood, obtained in the second trimester of pregnancy. These receptors were obtained from a female donor in good health, enrolled as a control in a pregnancy study.

The chain uses TRBV7-8 and TRBJ2-4, with a weak D call TRBD2 (6 bases). V gave up 5 bases and J gave up 7 bases, with 15 bases separating them. CDR3 size: 14 residues. Germline V gene lookup returns CDR1 SGHVS and CDR2 FQNEAQ. Here the CDR3 DNA reads TGTGCCAGCAGCCTCGTCGGGGGTGCGAACATTCAGTACTTC. It codes for CASSLVGGANIQYF.

This chain links TRBV18 with TRBJ1-1; D perhaps matches TRBD1 (5 bases). Germline V lookup: CDR1 KGHSH, CDR2 LQKENI. Trimming took 0 bases from V and 1 from J, leaving 21 bases between them. The CDR3 extends over 19 amino acids. CDR3 loop: CASSPPSGFDLGKNTEAFF. The CDR3 bases are TGTGCCAGCTCACCACCATCAGGGTTTGATCTGGGTAAGAACACTGAAGCTTTCTTT. The whole variable domain, filled in from reference TRBV18 and TRBJ1-1, reads NAGVMQNPRHLVRRRGQEARLRCSPMKGHSHVYWYRQLPEEGLKFMVYLQKENIIDESGMPKERFSAEFPKEGPSILRIQQVVRGDSAAYFCASSPPSGFDLGKNTEAFFGQGTRLTVV.

V is TRBV5-5 and J is TRBJ1-3; D is ambiguous. Germline CDR1 and CDR2: SGHKS and YYEKEE (reference sequence). The germline V and J ends were trimmed by 5 bases and 4 bases, with 22 bases remaining between them. The CDR3 extends over 17 amino acids. The CDR3 nucleotides read TGTGCCAGCAGTTCCAATGCGGCCGGAGGTGGCGGAAACACCATATATTTT. Translating it yields CASSSNAAGGGGNTIYF.

This clone has just one count. The rearrangement links TRBV2 to TRBJ2-7; no clear D gene. In germline, CDR1 is SNHLY, CDR2 FYNNEI. Trimming removed 0 bases at V and 10 bases at J, with 10 bases between. The CDR3 sequence is 12 residues long. This chain's CDR3 is CASSEARQTQYF. The CDR3 coding sequence is TGTGCCAGCAGTGAAGCTAGGCAGACTCAGTACTTC.

The chain couples TRBV5-4 to TRBJ2-7; TRBD2 agrees at 10 bases. V gave up 2 bases and J gave up 2 bases; unmatched junction bases: 4. Germline V CDR1 and CDR2: SGHNT, YYREEE (reference sequence). The CDR3 spans 15 residues. The CDR3 coding sequence is TGTGCCAGCAGCTTTGGAGCGGGAGGGCCCTACGAGCAGTACTTC. Translation gives CASSFGAGGPYEQYF.

V usage is TRBV5-6 and J usage is TRBJ2-5, with TRBD1 matching 7 bases. V gave up 0 bases and J gave up 5 bases; unmatched junction bases: 7. This CDR3 is built from 15 residues. Germline CDR1 reads SGHDT; CDR2 reads YYEEEE. CDR3 protein: CASSLGPTGLETQYF. The DNA for the CDR3 is TGTGCCAGCAGCTTGGGTCCGACAGGGCTGGAGACCCAGTACTTC.

This chain connects TRBV19 to TRBJ2-2; weak D call: TRBD2 (6 bases). Between the trimmed V and J ends, which lost 7 bases and 4 bases, there was a span of 10 bases. This CDR3 has 13 residues. Looked up from germline, CDR1 is LNHDA and CDR2 is SQIVND (reference sequence). CDR3 amino acids: CASMGEVTGELFF. Written as DNA, the CDR3 is TGTGCCAGTATGGGGGAGGTCACCGGGGAGCTGTTTTTT. Filled out from reference TRBV19 and TRBJ2-2, the complete variable domain reads DGGITQSPKYLFRKEGQNVTLSCEQNLNHDAMYWYRQDPGQGLRLIYYSQIVNDFQKGDIAEGYSVSREKKESFPLTVTSAQKNPTAFYLCASMGEVTGELFFGEGSRLTVL.

This clone was observed once. The chain uses TRBV15 and TRBJ2-7, with D possibly matching TRBD2 (6 bases). The V and J ends lost 5 bases and 2 bases respectively, with 16 bases between them. The CDR3 extends over 15 amino acids. In germline, CDR1 is LNHNV, CDR2 YYDKDF (reference sequence). The CDR3 sequence: CATSYERAKTYEQYF. DNA of the CDR3: TGTGCCACCAGCTACGAGCGGGCGAAGACCTACGAGCAGTACTTC.

The gene calls are TRBV28 and TRBJ2-1; 14 bases agree with TRBD2. The CDR3 extends over 15 amino acids. Trimming took 2 bases from V and 12 from J; bases not matched to a gene: 6. From germline, CDR1 is MDHEN and CDR2 SYDVKM. DNA of the CDR3: TGTGCCAGCAGTTTACAGGGACTAGCGGGAGAAGGGCAGTTCTTC. It specifies CASSLQGLAGEGQFF. Drawing the rest from reference TRBV28 and TRBJ2-1, the complete variable domain is DVKVTQSSRYLVKRTGEKVFLECVQDMDHENMFWYRQDPGLGLRLIYFSYDVKMKEKGDIPEGYSVSREKKERFSLILESASTNQTSMYLCASSLQGLAGEGQFFGPGTRLTVL.

The V gene is TRBV7-9, the J gene TRBJ2-2; D not resolved. This CDR3 contains 12 residues. Germline V gives CDR1 SEHNR, CDR2 FQNEAQ (reference sequence). V shed 7 bases and J shed 4 bases, with 7 bases lying between them. CDR3 nucleotide sequence: TGTGCCAGCATTTCCGGCACCGGGGAGCTGTTTTTT. Translated: CASISGTGELFF. Looking up the rest from reference TRBV7-9 and TRBJ2-2 gives the full variable domain: DTGVSQNPRHKITKRGQNVTFRCDPISEHNRLYWYRQTLGQGPEFLTYFQNEAQLEKSRLLSDRFSAERPKGSFSTLEIQRTEQGDSAMYLCASISGTGELFFGEGSRLTVL.

V usage is TRBV27 and J usage is TRBJ1-1; no definite D call. This CDR3 is 15 amino acids long. V lost 5 bases and J lost 5, with 18 bases in between. Germline lookup yields CDR1 MNHEY and CDR2 SMNVEV (reference sequence). The CDR3 loop is CASSRYAPEDTEAFF. For the CDR3, the DNA is TGTGCCAGCAGTCGGTACGCACCAGAGGATACTGAAGCTTTCTTT.

This clone was picked up a small number of times. The CDR3 nucleotides are TGTGCCAGCAGTTTAGGTCCGGGACAGGGACTTTGGAGCACTGAAGCTTTCTTT. It specifies CASSLGPGQGLWSTEAFF. This chain uses TRBV28 with TRBJ1-1, with 9 bases fitting TRBD1. Germline V gene data show CDR1 as MDHEN and CDR2 as SYDVKM. The CDR3 has 18 amino acids. The J segment lost 4 bases and the V segment lost 2 bases, leaving 14 bases of the junction unmatched.

The genes are TRBV10-1 and TRBJ2-2, with no clear D. The V gene lost 1 base and the J gene lost 5 bases, with 17 bases spanning the gap. CDR1 is WNHNN, CDR2 SYGVQD, per germline (reference sequence). CDR3 length equals 17 residues. The CDR3 DNA sequence: TGCGCCAGCAGTGAGTGTCGGATCGATGAACAGACCGGGGAGCTGTTTTTT. Protein: CASSECRIDEQTGELFF.

The rearrangement uses TRBV19 and TRBJ1-5; D gene ambiguous. This CDR3 comprises 12 residues. Germline V gene lookup returns CDR1 LNHDA and CDR2 SQIVND (reference sequence). The V and J ends lost 7 bases and 7 bases respectively, with 11 bases between them. The CDR3 loop reads CASNTGGQPQHF. The CDR3 region has the DNA TGTGCCAGTAACACGGGAGGGCAGCCCCAGCATTTT.

The genes are TRBV19 and TRBJ1-1; the D gene is possibly TRBD1 (5 bases). This CDR3 spans 13 amino acids. Deletions cut 6 bases from V and 5 bases from J, with 13 bases between. Germline V gene data show CDR1 as LNHDA and CDR2 as SQIVND (reference sequence). The CDR3 reads CASSPGKRTEAFF. CDR3 bases: TGTGCCAGTAGCCCAGGGAAGAGGACTGAAGCTTTCTTT.

The chain joins TRBV9 to TRBJ2-5, with D hard to call. CDR1 is SGDLS and CDR2 is YYNGEE in the germline V gene. Trimming left V 0 bases short and J 5 bases short, with 8 bases between. The CDR3 loop spans 13 amino acids. CDR3 amino acids: CASSVGASETQYF. In DNA form, the CDR3 reads TGTGCCAGCAGCGTAGGAGCCTCGGAGACCCAGTACTTC. Complete variable domain (other parts from reference TRBV9 and TRBJ2-5): DSGVTQTPKHLITATGQRVTLRCSPRSGDLSVYWYQQSLDQGLQFLIQYYNGEERAKGNILERFSAQQFPDLHSELNLSSLELGDSALYFCASSVGASETQYFGPGTRLLVL.

This clone was recorded once. The chain's CDR3 is CASRGPLGTGGENYGYTF. CDR3 bases: TGTGCCAGCAGGGGACCGCTGGGGACAGGGGGCGAGAACTATGGCTACACCTTC. The chain has TRBV2 and TRBJ1-2; 12 bases are shared with TRBD1. The CDR3 length is 18 residues. Germline assignment: CDR1 SNHLY and CDR2 FYNNEI. V lost 6 bases, J lost 2 bases, and 13 bases stayed unmatched.

The V call is TRBV6-5, the J call TRBJ2-3, with D possibly TRBD2 on 5 matching bases. Trimming took 2 bases from V and 0 from J, leaving 6 bases between them. This CDR3 region has 14 residues. Germline V gives CDR1 MNHEY, CDR2 SVGAGI. The CDR3 sequence is CASSYGGSTDTQYF. DNA of the CDR3: TGTGCCAGCAGTTACGGCGGGAGCACAGATACGCAGTATTTT.

The gene calls are TRBV7-8 and TRBJ2-3, with TRBD2 matching 7 bases. The ends lost 6 bases at V and 2 bases at J; junction bases unmatched: 8. This CDR3 is built from 15 residues. CDR1 and CDR2 from the germline V gene are SGHVS and FQNEAQ. CDR3 amino acids: CASRYGRGLTDTQYF. DNA of the CDR3: TGTGCCAGCAGATATGGGAGGGGACTCACAGATACGCAGTATTTT.

This chain uses TRBV7-9 with TRBJ1-1; the D is unclear. Germline CDR1 reads SEHNR; CDR2 reads FQNEAQ (reference sequence). Trimming shortened V by 4 bases and J by 1 base, and 10 bases separated the two germline ends. The CDR3 runs 14 residues. CDR3 nucleotides: TGTGCCAGCAGCTCCATGTCAGGGAACACTGAAGCTTTCTTT. Its protein product is CASSSMSGNTEAFF.

The V and J genes are TRBV7-2 and TRBJ2-1; 7 nucleotides align to TRBD2. Germline V gene sequence: CDR1 SGHTA, CDR2 FQGNSA. Unmatched junction bases numbered 4, after V lost 5 bases and J lost 6 bases. This CDR3 has 13 residues. CDR3 sequence: CASSRTSANEQFF. The CDR3 DNA follows: TGTGCCAGCAGCCGCACTAGCGCCAATGAGCAGTTCTTC.

The V and J genes are TRBV6-5 and TRBJ1-2; D perhaps matches TRBD1 (6 bases). The CDR3 length is 14 residues. V dropped 3 bases and J dropped 5 bases, with 13 bases sitting between them. Germline assignment: CDR1 MNHEY and CDR2 SVGAGI. In DNA form, the CDR3 reads TGTGCCAGCAGTTATTGGACAGAAAAGTATGGCTACACCTTC. Its protein is CASSYWTEKYGYTF.